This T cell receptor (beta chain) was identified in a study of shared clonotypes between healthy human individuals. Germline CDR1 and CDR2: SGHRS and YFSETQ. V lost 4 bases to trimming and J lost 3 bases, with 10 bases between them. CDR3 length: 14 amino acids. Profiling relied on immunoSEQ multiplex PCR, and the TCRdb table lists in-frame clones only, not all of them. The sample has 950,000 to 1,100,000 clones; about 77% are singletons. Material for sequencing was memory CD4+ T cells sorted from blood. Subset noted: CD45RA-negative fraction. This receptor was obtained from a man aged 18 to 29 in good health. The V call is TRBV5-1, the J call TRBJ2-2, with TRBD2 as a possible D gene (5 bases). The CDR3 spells CASSKHGDTGELFF. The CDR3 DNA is TGCGCCAGCAGCAAACACGGGGACACCGGGGAGCTGTTTTTT. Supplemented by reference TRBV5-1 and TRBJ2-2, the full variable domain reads KAGVTQTPRYLIKTRGQQVTLSCSPISGHRSVSWYQQTPGQGLQFLFEYFSETQRNKGNFPGRFSGRQFSNSRSEMNVSTLELGDSALYLCASSKHGDTGELFFGEGSRLTVL.